This T cell receptor (beta chain) was recorded in a study of shared clonotypes between healthy human individuals. Germline assignment: CDR1 MNHEY and CDR2 SMNVEV (reference sequence). The CDR3 is made up of 14 amino acids. The V gene lost 6 bases and the J gene lost 6 bases, with 17 bases spanning the gap. Libraries were prepared by immunoSEQ multiplex PCR; TCRdb keeps only in-frame clonotypes and omits some of them. This table has millions of clones, around 90% appearing once. This receptor was identified in a man younger than 30 in good health. Source material: naive CD4+ T cells sorted from blood. The subset denotes: CD45RA+ positively selected. The rearrangement links TRBV27 to TRBJ1-1, with a tentative D call TRBD1 (5 bases). The CDR3 DNA reads TGTGCCAGCAGGAGTACCAGGGTTATCCCTGAAGCTTTCTTT. Its translation: CASRSTRVIPEAFF.